The following is a T cell receptor beta chain sequence with its context. What it binds is not known. With V trimmed by 4 bases and J by 2 bases, 2 bases remained unmatched. Per the germline V gene, CDR1 is SGHRS and CDR2 is YFSETQ. The CDR3 contains 13 residues. The source of the sample is a study of cytomegalovirus exposure and HLA in healthy donors. Study-wide results and caveats: In vitro checks showed that a few CMV-associated chains really do target CMV antigens. The analysis excluded some indistinguishable V segments, including TRBV6-2 and TRBV6-3.

Amplification used 60 Vbeta primers and 13 Jbeta primers. Per the original methods: Among the unique TCR beta chains that a later analysis counted, about 86 million in all, around 11 million were shared. Data came from immunoSEQ multiplex PCR; TCRdb stores just in-frame clones and leaves some out. D and trimming were read from the DNA, whereas the V and J calls and clone size are those reported in that table. Of about 250,000 clones in the sample, under 80% were seen once. The TCR was taken from a female donor in good health and CMV-seronegative. Sample: PBMCs. The chain combines TRBV5-1 with TRBJ2-5, with 7 positions matching TRBD2. The CDR3 DNA follows: TGCGCCAGCAGCCGGGGACTACAAGAGACCCAGTACTTC. Translation: CASSRGLQETQYF.